A single sample is the source of the 3 T cell receptor beta chains below, sequenced in a study of T cell repertoires in cytomegalovirus infection. TCRdb processed the reads anew with MiXCR; each CDR3 protein has one entry. The data hold around 140,000 distinct CDR3 sequences, with roughly 6% observed a single time. The sequenced sample was PBMCs. The origin of the receptors is a human donor in good health (CMV status not recorded). Some clones in this sample may be carry-over from other donors' samples.

Worth noting for this clonotype: This may come from a read error, since a much larger clone is one base off. V usage is TRBV28 and J usage is TRBJ1-5; tentative D call: TRBD1 (5 bases). CDR3 length: 14 residues. CDR1 MDHEN and CDR2 SYDVKM come from the germline V gene. Trimming stripped 5 bases from V and 2 bases from J, with 10 bases between. Written as DNA, the CDR3 is TGTGCCAGCAGTCGACAGATTCGCAATCAGCCCCAGCATTTT. It is translated as CASSRQIRNQPQHF.

This clonotype was seen only once. The chain couples TRBV28 to TRBJ2-1, with a weak D call TRBD2 (6 bases). Germline values: CDR1 MDHEN, CDR2 SYDVKM. Trimming pared 7 bases from V and 6 bases from J, leaving 16 bases between. This CDR3 comprises 14 residues. The CDR3 sequence is CASILSGVGNEQFF. Here the CDR3 DNA reads TGTGCCAGCATCCTTAGCGGCGTGGGCAATGAGCAGTTCTTC.

V and J are TRBV5-1 and TRBJ2-2; D unresolved. Trimming stripped 0 bases from V and 6 bases from J, with 12 bases between. From germline, CDR1 is SGHRS and CDR2 YFSETQ. This CDR3 contains 15 residues. The chain's CDR3 is CASSLVSGLPGELFF. DNA of the CDR3: TGCGCCAGCAGCTTGGTTTCAGGTCTGCCCGGGGAGCTGTTTTTT. Complete variable domain (other parts from reference TRBV5-1 and TRBJ2-2): KAGVTQTPRYLIKTRGQQVTLSCSPISGHRSVSWYQQTPGQGLQFLFEYFSETQRNKGNFPGRFSGRQFSNSRSEMNVSTLELGDSALYLCASSLVSGLPGELFFGEGSRLTVL.